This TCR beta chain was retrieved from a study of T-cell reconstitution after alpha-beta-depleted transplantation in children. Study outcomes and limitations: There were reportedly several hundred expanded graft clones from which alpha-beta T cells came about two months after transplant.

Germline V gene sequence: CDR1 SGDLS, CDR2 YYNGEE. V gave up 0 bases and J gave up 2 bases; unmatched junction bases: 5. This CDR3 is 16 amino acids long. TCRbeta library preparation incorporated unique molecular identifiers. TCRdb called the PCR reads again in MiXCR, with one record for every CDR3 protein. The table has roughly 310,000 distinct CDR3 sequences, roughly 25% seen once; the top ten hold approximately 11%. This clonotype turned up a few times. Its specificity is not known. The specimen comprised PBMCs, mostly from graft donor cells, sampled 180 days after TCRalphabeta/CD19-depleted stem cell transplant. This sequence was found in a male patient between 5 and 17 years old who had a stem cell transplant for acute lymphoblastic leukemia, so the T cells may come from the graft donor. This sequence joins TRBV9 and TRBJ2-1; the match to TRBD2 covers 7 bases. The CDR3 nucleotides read TGTGCCAGCAGCGTAGGGCTAGCGGTCACCTACAATGAGCAGTTCTTC. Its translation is CASSVGLAVTYNEQFF.